Listed here are 10 T cell receptor beta chains from one sample, sequenced in a study of blood T cell repertoires in COVID-19. TCRdb's table, derived via immunoSEQ multiplex PCR, lists solely in-frame clones and lacks some. The sample yields roughly 76,000 clones, about 89% seen once. Input material: PBMCs or T cells enriched from blood (not recorded which). The source of these receptors is a woman aged 45-60 years with acute COVID-19.

In this sample, this clone turned up once. The chain uses TRBV7-2 and TRBJ2-1; D is perhaps TRBD1 (6 bases). With 1 base removed from V and 0 bases from J, the gap between germline ends came to 10 bases. The CDR3 spans 16 residues. The germline CDR1 and CDR2 sequences are SGHTA and FQGNSA. CDR3 amino acids: CASSLDRASSYNEQFF. CDR3 coding DNA: TGTGCCAGCAGCTTAGACAGGGCCAGCTCCTACAATGAGCAGTTCTTC.

The chain couples TRBV19 to TRBJ1-3, with TRBD1 as a possible D gene (6 bases). V dropped 5 bases and J dropped 2 bases, with 16 bases sitting between them. Looked up from germline, CDR1 is LNHDA and CDR2 is SQIVND (reference sequence). CDR3 length equals 16 residues. This CDR3 reads CASSVSTGIAGNTIYF. Written as DNA, the CDR3 is TGTGCCAGTAGTGTCTCAACAGGGATAGCTGGAAACACCATATATTTT.

The chain recombines TRBV5-1 with TRBJ2-4; 9 bases fit TRBD1. V lost 4 bases to trimming and J lost 4 bases; unmatched junction nucleotides: 6. CDR1 SGHRS and CDR2 YFSETQ come from the germline V gene. This CDR3 comprises 15 residues. CDR3 in amino acids: CASSHTGTGKNIQYF. CDR3 DNA: TGCGCCAGCAGCCACACCGGGACAGGGAAAAACATTCAGTACTTC.

The genes are TRBV6-5 and TRBJ1-2; D uncertain. V was clipped by 4 bases and J by 10 bases, with 16 bases between them. Germline V lookup: CDR1 MNHEY, CDR2 SVGAGI. The CDR3 runs to 13 residues. The CDR3 bases are TGTGCCAGCAGTTCGACAAGGCCCCCACACTACACCTTC. Amino acids: CASSSTRPPHYTF.

V gene TRBV12-3 or TRBV12-4 combines with J gene TRBJ2-7; a weak D match, TRBD2 (6 bases). This CDR3 has 13 amino acids. The V gene lost 6 bases and the J gene lost 6 bases, with 15 bases spanning the gap. The CDR3 spells CASSAGLASEQYF. CDR3 nucleotides: TGTGCCAGCAGCGCCGGGCTAGCGAGCGAGCAGTACTTC.

The CDR3 protein is CASSPPAASSGNTIYF. Here the CDR3 DNA reads TGTGCCAGCTCACCACCGGCAGCTAGCTCTGGAAACACCATATATTTT. The chain employs TRBV18 and TRBJ1-3, with no clear D. The CDR3 covers 16 residues. Trimming pared 0 bases from V and 0 bases from J, leaving 9 bases between. Germline V gene lookup returns CDR1 KGHSH and CDR2 LQKENI. Looking up the rest from reference TRBV18 and TRBJ1-3 gives the full variable domain: NAGVMQNPRHLVRRRGQEARLRCSPMKGHSHVYWYRQLPEEGLKFMVYLQKENIIDESGMPKERFSAEFPKEGPSILRIQQVVRGDSAAYFCASSPPAASSGNTIYFGEGSWLTVV.

This chain joins TRBV11-3 and TRBJ2-3; 9 bases are shared with TRBD1. CDR1 and CDR2 (germline): SGHNT, YENEEA. The V and J ends lost 5 bases and 4 bases, in that order; junction bases with no gene match: 10. The CDR3 runs 16 residues. In DNA, the CDR3 is TGTGCCAGCAGCAGACCCGGGACAGGGACCCCAGATACGCAGTATTTT. Its protein product is CASSRPGTGTPDTQYF.

The chain carries TRBV14 and TRBJ2-1; tentatively, D is TRBD2 (6 bases). V was shortened by 3 bases and J by 0 bases, with 18 bases between the two germline ends. The CDR3 is made up of 18 amino acids. Germline V lookup: CDR1 SGHDN, CDR2 FVKESK. For the CDR3, the DNA is TGTGCCAGCAGCCATACCCGCCTCTGGAGGGGCTCCTACAATGAGCAGTTCTTC. It is translated as CASSHTRLWRGSYNEQFF.

CDR3 sequence (DNA): TGTGCCAGCAGCTGGAGATCTGAAGCTTTCTTT. It specifies CASSWRSEAFF. This chain connects TRBV5-6 to TRBJ1-1, with D hard to call. Germline loops: CDR1 SGHDT, CDR2 YYEEEE. Trimming pared 3 bases from V and 6 bases from J, leaving 6 bases between. The CDR3 is 11 residues long.

The chain joins TRBV27 to TRBJ1-2, with 8 positions matching TRBD1. The CDR3 has 13 amino acids. CDR1 and CDR2 from the germline V gene are MNHEY and SMNVEV (reference sequence). The V segment lost 5 bases and the J segment 5 bases; nucleotides outside the gene matches: 4. CDR3 sequence reads: CASSRDRTYGYTF. The DNA of the CDR3 is TGTGCCAGCAGTCGGGACAGGACGTATGGCTACACCTTC.